This TCR beta chain came from a study of T cell responses to AZD1222 COVID-19 vaccine (dated by TCRdb to the early 2020s). About the study as a whole: TCR sequencing covered more than 230 trial participants: 207 given two doses of AZD1222 and around 26 given two doses of MenACWY control vaccine. Trial participants were enrolled into age subgroups of 18-55, 56-69 and 70-plus years, which contained 148, 28 and 57 TCR-sequenced participants, respectively.

In regard to this clone: What this receptor recognizes is not known. Qualities for individual bases were not recorded, and no much larger clone is one base off.

Results and caveats for the whole study, not just this receptor: After two AZD1222 doses, both the breadth and the depth of spike-specific TCRs were significantly higher than at day 0 and than in MenACWY recipients. Because no day 14 peak-response samples were available, repertoires were characterized only after the peak T cell response. Participants were mostly white British and included more females than males, and it was suggested by the authors that clonal diversity may have been underestimated. Nearly half of unique spike-specific TCRs reportedly recognized epitopes outside regions mutated in the B.1.351 and B.1.1.7 variants. Conclusions about previously exposed vaccinees are limited, since just 5 or 6 AZD1222 recipients were seropositive for SARS-CoV-2 at baseline. In the small 56-69-year group, the increase in depth fell short of significance, most likely because of low power. The vaccine-associated CD4 TCRs covered the entire spike protein, and the dominant responses fell in regions 160-218 and 743-854.

The sample's time point label is to be understood as: about 28 days (+/-7) after the second vaccine dose. AZD1222 recipients with second doses at about 4 weeks or about 12 weeks were pooled, because spike-specific TCR depth and breadth did not differ between schedules. Vaccinee samples came from UK trials COV001 and COV002, including a single-blind randomized controlled phase 2/3 trial of AZD1222 (ChAdOx1 nCoV-19) in healthy adults. Trial participant PBMC samples were collected at day 0 and day 28 after the second dose for TCRbeta chain sequencing. The CDR3 regions of human TCRbeta chains were analyzed by immunosequencing. The authors' analysis ran thus. Repertoire TCRs were matched against a reference library of SARS-CoV-2-specific TCRs generated with the MIRA antigen-specificity platform. Breadth was defined as the fraction of unique TCRs that were SARS-CoV-2-associated. Depth was defined as the fraction of total T cells that were SARS-CoV-2-associated. Using the MIRA data, every spike-specific TCR was mapped to the spike region that the TCR reacted to and assigned to either a CD4 or a CD8 class. Log10-transformed breadth and depth values were compared by one-way ANOVA with Sidak's multiple comparisons tests. TCRdb re-hosts the immuneACCESS table, in-frame sequences only. Its copies lack some clones; in the studies checked, an unresolved V gene accounts for under half of them, and the cause for the rest is not known. For V, J and clone size, that table is used; D and trimming come from the DNA. The sample data list about 110,000 clones, and approximately 92% of these were observed just once. 2% to 2.5% of the sample belongs to the ten largest clones.

The CDR3 covers 16 residues, taking in both the cysteine and the phenylalanine. Only the CDR3 DNA stays, 48 bases, in frame from base 1. A distance of 10 bases separates the germline ends of V and J, which lose 2 bases and 0 bases respectively. CDR1 MNHEY and CDR2 SVGEGT were looked up in the germline V gene. The specimen was peripheral blood, collected 28 days after the second AZD1222 dose. The sequence was collected from an adult who received the AZD1222 COVID-19 vaccine. Rearrangement joined TRBV6-2 or TRBV6-3 to TRBJ2-2, with the D gene tentatively TRBD1 or TRBD2, based on 6 matching bases in each. The CDR3 region: CASSYIRGPNTGELFF. The sequence in DNA is TGTGCCAGCAGTTACATCCGGGGGCCGAACACCGGGGAGCTGTTTTTT.